These T cell receptor beta chains were read from a single sample in a study of T cell responses to AZD1222 COVID-19 vaccine. Method: immunoSEQ multiplex PCR; TCRdb's copy keeps in-frame clones and lacks some. The sample has some 150,000 clones, around 88% seen once. This material consisted of peripheral blood, taken on day 0 of MenACWY control vaccination. These TCRs come from an adult in good health. CDR3s include the opening cysteine and the closing phenylalanine or tryptophan. A D gene is named only where the DNA matches it firmly. Some rows have no size entry. The others give once, few or many, or a class for an expanded clone.

V gene,J gene,D gene,clone size,CDR3 protein,CDR3 DNA
TRBV9,TRBJ2-7,.,.,CASSVGRGGSGFSYEQYF,TGTGCCAGCAGCGTAGGGAGAGGGGGTTCGGGGTTCTCCTACGAGCAGTACTTC
TRBV7-2,TRBJ1-2,.,.,CASSANPGYGYTF,TGTGCCAGCAGCGCCAACCCAGGGTATGGCTACACCTTC
TRBV29-1,TRBJ1-4,.,few,CSVDGGAEEKLFF,TGCAGCGTTGATGGGGGGGCGGAGGAAAAACTGTTTTTT
TRBV9,TRBJ1-6,TRBD1,.,CASSVGDSSYNSPLHF,TGTGCCAGCAGCGTAGGGGACAGCTCCTATAATTCACCCCTCCACTTT
TRBV7-3,TRBJ1-1,.,.,CASSTDMNTEAFF,TGTGCCAGCAGCACCGACATGAACACTGAAGCTTTCTTT
TRBV5-1,TRBJ1-2,.,few,CASSSSPGDFEGYTF,TGCGCCAGCAGCTCATCCCCGGGGGACTTCGAGGGCTACACCTTC
TRBV2,TRBJ2-7,TRBD1,.,CASVRTGAYEQYF,TGTGCCAGCGTACGGACAGGGGCGTACGAGCAGTACTTC
TRBV7-9,TRBJ1-3,.,.,CASSFGHNSGNTIYF,TGTGCCAGCAGCTTTGGACACAACTCTGGAAACACCATATATTTT
TRBV2,TRBJ2-1,.,.,CASTQGGSLYNEQFF,TGTGCCAGTACTCAGGGGGGCTCCCTCTACAATGAGCAGTTCTTC
TRBV7-2,TRBJ1-2,TRBD1,.,CASSPGQELRYGYTF,TGTGCCAGCAGCCCTGGACAGGAGCTACGATATGGCTACACCTTC
TRBV11-3,TRBJ2-7,.,.,CASSLESGDSSYEQYF,TGTGCCAGCAGCTTAGAATCCGGGGACTCCTCCTACGAGCAGTACTTC
TRBV4-1,TRBJ2-7,.,.,CASSQDLPSTEQYF,TGCGCCAGCAGCCAAGACCTCCCTTCGACCGAGCAGTACTTC
TRBV24-1,TRBJ2-6,.,.,CATSDPVGGGRSGANVLTF,TGTGCCACCAGTGATCCCGTCGGAGGAGGGAGATCTGGGGCCAACGTCCTGACTTTC
TRBV7-6,TRBJ2-2,.,.,CASSLETGSNTGELFF,TGTGCCAGCAGCTTAGAAACAGGGTCGAACACCGGGGAGCTGTTTTTT
TRBV4-3,TRBJ2-2,.,.,CASRLQAGTGELFF,TGCGCCAGCAGATTGCAGGCAGGGACCGGGGAGCTGTTTTTT
TRBV11-2,TRBJ2-3,TRBD2,once,CASSRTSGRARPDTQYF,TGTGCCAGCAGCCGGACTAGCGGGAGGGCCCGCCCAGATACGCAGTATTTT
TRBV15,TRBJ1-2,.,once,CATSLGRGAYYGYTF,TGTGCCACCAGCCTGGGGAGGGGGGCCTACTATGGCTACACCTTC
TRBV19,TRBJ1-4,.,once,CASRGGQEDEKLFF,TGTGCCAGTAGAGGAGGGCAGGAGGATGAAAAACTGTTTTTT
TRBV7-2,TRBJ2-5,TRBD2,once,CASSWWGTSGGSETQYF,TGTGCCAGCAGCTGGTGGGGGACTAGCGGGGGTTCAGAGACCCAGTACTTC
TRBV28,TRBJ1-2,.,.,CASTGPNYGYTF,TGTGCCAGCACGGGGCCTAACTATGGCTACACCTTC
TRBV19,TRBJ1-1,TRBD1,.,CASSRPGGRTEAFF,TGTGCCAGTAGTCGGCCAGGGGGAAGGACTGAAGCTTTCTTT
TRBV7-8,TRBJ2-3,.,.,CASSARGWEDTQYF,TGTGCCAGCAGCGCGAGGGGTTGGGAAGATACGCAGTATTTT
TRBV7-2,TRBJ1-6,.,.,CASSFPVYNSPLHF,TGTGCCAGCAGCTTTCCAGTTTATAATTCACCCCTCCACTTT
TRBV5-1,TRBJ2-7,TRBD1,.,CASSSTGAEQYF,TGCGCCAGCAGCTCGACAGGGGCCGAGCAGTACTTC
TRBV27,TRBJ2-1,TRBD2,.,CASSLRLAGGEQFF,TGTGCCAGCAGTCTCAGACTAGCGGGAGGGGAGCAGTTCTTC
TRBV7-9,TRBJ2-1,.,.,CASSLDRWISYNEQFF,TGTGCCAGCAGCTTAGACAGGTGGATATCCTACAATGAGCAGTTCTTC
TRBV9,TRBJ1-2,.,.,CASSLRGGSNYGYTF,TGTGCCAGCAGCCTAAGGGGGGGCTCTAACTATGGCTACACCTTC
TRBV28,TRBJ2-7,.,.,CASRLGLGYEQYF,TGTGCCAGCAGGCTGGGCTTAGGGTACGAGCAGTACTTC
TRBV6-2/TRBV6-3,TRBJ1-6,.,.,CASSYAGILDLHF,TGTGCCAGCAGTTACGCAGGGATCCTCGACCTCCACTTT
TRBV30,TRBJ2-3,TRBD1,.,CAWRARGSTDTQYF,TGTGCCTGGAGGGCCAGGGGGAGCACAGATACGCAGTATTTT
TRBV11-1,TRBJ2-3,.,.,CASSLLVAEGDTQYF,TGTGCCAGCAGCCTTCTTGTAGCGGAGGGAGATACGCAGTATTTT
TRBV18,TRBJ2-1,.,.,CASSPPGPQFF,TGTGCCAGCTCACCACCGGGACCCCAGTTCTTC
TRBV21-1,TRBJ1-5,.,once,CASSKTGRTQPQHF,TGTGCCAGCAGCAAAACAGGGCGGACTCAGCCCCAGCATTTT
TRBV28,TRBJ2-2,TRBD2,.,CASSPAGANTGELFF,TGCGCCAGCAGTCCAGCGGGAGCCAACACCGGGGAGCTGTTTTTT
TRBV18,TRBJ2-1,.,medium-sized,CASSPFGGRYNEQFF,TGTGCCAGCTCACCTTTCGGGGGCCGCTACAATGAGCAGTTCTTC
TRBV5-1,TRBJ2-5,TRBD2,.,CASRPGTSRGGTQYF,TGCGCCAGCAGACCGGGGACTTCCCGGGGGGGGACCCAGTACTTC
TRBV4-2,TRBJ2-7,.,.,CASSQEPYSYEQYF,TGTGCCAGCAGCCAAGAACCCTACTCCTACGAGCAGTACTTC
TRBV5-1,TRBJ2-2,TRBD1,.,CASSLQGVTTGELFF,TGCGCCAGCAGCTTGCAGGGGGTAACCACCGGGGAGCTGTTTTTT